This passage covers 17 T cell receptor beta chains from one sample sequenced in a study of blood T cell repertoires in COVID-19. TCRdb's copy holds only in-frame clones and misses some; the assay was immunoSEQ multiplex PCR. This repertoire shows roughly 180,000 clones, about 80% found once; its top ten account for around an eighth. Sequenced material: PBMCs or T cells enriched from blood (not recorded which). These TCRs come from a man in his sixties who had been exposed to COVID-19.

The chain has TRBV29-1 and TRBJ2-1; TRBD2 might be the D (5 bases). Germline CDR1 SQVTM, CDR2 ANQGSEA. There are 13 residues in the CDR3. Trimming took 6 bases from V and 4 from J, leaving 13 bases between them. CDR3 in amino acids: CSVMTGVYNEQFF. For the CDR3, the DNA is TGCAGCGTCATGACCGGGGTTTACAATGAGCAGTTCTTC.

The chain couples TRBV6-4 to TRBJ2-7; D remains ambiguous. CDR3 size: 16 residues. Germline V gene sequence: CDR1 MRHNA, CDR2 SNTAGT. V lost 7 bases and J 0 bases, leaving 19 bases between the germline ends. The CDR3 protein is CASKPLRVTGSYEQYF. The CDR3 DNA reads as TGTGCCAGCAAACCCCTCCGGGTCACCGGCTCCTACGAGCAGTACTTC.

The chain has TRBV4-1 and TRBJ1-3; a possible D gene is TRBD1 (5 bases). The CDR3 is made up of 18 amino acids. Germline values: CDR1 MGHRA, CDR2 YSYEKL. V was cut by 0 bases and J by 4 bases, with 19 bases left in between. The CDR3 bases are TGCGCCAGCAGCCAAGATTCATCGCAGGGACTAGTCGGAAACACCATATATTTT. Its protein is CASSQDSSQGLVGNTIYF.

The CDR3 loop reads CASSLARVGRYGYTF. In DNA form, the CDR3 reads TGTGCCAGCAGCTTAGCGCGGGTAGGGAGATATGGCTACACCTTC. V and J are TRBV7-2 and TRBJ1-2, with unresolved D. Germline lookup yields CDR1 SGHTA and CDR2 FQGNSA. The CDR3 sequence is 15 residues long. V lost 0 bases to trimming and J lost 5 bases, with 13 bases between them.

This clone was detected a few times. The chain combines TRBV27 with TRBJ1-1; D ambiguous. V was clipped by 2 bases and J by 1 base, with 11 bases between them. This CDR3 spans 15 amino acids. Germline lookup yields CDR1 MNHEY and CDR2 SMNVEV (reference sequence). In DNA, the CDR3 is TGTGCCAGCAGTTTACAACCAGGAGGGAACACTGAAGCTTTCTTT. Protein: CASSLQPGGNTEAFF.

The chain recombines TRBV6-5 with TRBJ1-3; the match to TRBD1 covers 7 bases. Per the germline V gene, CDR1 is MNHEY and CDR2 is SVGAGI. The J segment lost 6 bases and the V segment lost 6 bases, leaving 11 bases of the junction unmatched. The CDR3 contains 15 residues. DNA for the CDR3: TGTGCCAGCAGCCCCGACAGGGCGACTGAAAACACCATATATTTT. The encoded protein is CASSPDRATENTIYF.

V usage is TRBV2 and J usage is TRBJ2-2; 8 bases match TRBD1. This CDR3 has 14 amino acids. The junction had 3 bases not matched to a gene; V was cut back by 6 bases and J by 3 bases. Germline assignment: CDR1 SNHLY and CDR2 FYNNEI. CDR3 DNA sequence: TGTGCCAGCAGGTTGGACAGGGACACCGGGGAGCTGTTTTTT. Amino acids: CASRLDRDTGELFF.

The rearrangement uses TRBV7-2 and TRBJ2-2; 11 bases fit TRBD2. Per germline, CDR1 SGHTA and CDR2 FQGNSA. This CDR3 comprises 15 residues. V gave up 6 bases and J gave up 5 bases; unmatched junction bases: 5. The CDR3 DNA follows: TGTGCCAGCAGGACACTAGCGGGAGAGACCGGGGAGCTGTTTTTT. Its translation: CASRTLAGETGELFF.

The chain couples TRBV5-4 to TRBJ2-1; D is possibly TRBD2 (7 bases). This CDR3 spans 15 amino acids. Germline CDR1 SGHNT, CDR2 YYREEE (reference sequence). The germline V and J ends were trimmed by 4 bases and 7 bases, with 18 bases remaining between them. CDR3 coding DNA: TGTGCCAGCAGCCTCGAGGGGGGGTCTTGGAATGAGCAGTTCTTC. The encoded protein is CASSLEGGSWNEQFF.

The CDR3 DNA reads as TGTGCCTGGAATGGGGGCCAGACCTCCTACGAGCAGTACTTC. Its protein product is CAWNGGQTSYEQYF. This chain connects TRBV30 to TRBJ2-7, with a weak D call TRBD1 (6 bases). Per germline, CDR1 GTSNPN and CDR2 SVGIG (reference sequence). Trimming took 4 bases from V and 0 from J, leaving 13 bases between them. This CDR3 is 14 amino acids long.

Concerning this clone: A read error may account for a junction end that differs from germline. The CDR3 DNA reads TGTGCCAGCAGCGAAGGACAGGGTACCTTGTACGAGCAGTACTTC. Residues: CASSEGQGTLYEQYF. J is TRBJ2-7 and V is TRBV2, with 8 positions matching TRBD1. CDR1 is SNHLY, CDR2 FYNNEI, per germline. This CDR3 is 15 amino acids long.

This CDR3 is CASSFDRAHPYEQYF. In DNA, the CDR3 is TGTGCCAGCAGCTTCGACAGGGCGCACCCCTACGAGCAGTACTTC. The chain recombines TRBV7-8 with TRBJ2-7, with 7 bases matching TRBD1. Germline V gene lookup returns CDR1 SGHVS and CDR2 FQNEAQ. This CDR3 spans 15 amino acids. J gave up 2 bases and V 3 bases, and 7 bases lay outside the gene matches.

V and J are TRBV29-1 and TRBJ1-2; D is possibly TRBD1 (6 bases). Germline loops: CDR1 SQVTM, CDR2 ANQGSEA. CDR3 length: 14 amino acids. V was pared by 4 bases and J by 6 bases, with 18 bases between. The CDR3 nucleotides are TGCAGCGTTGTTGGCTCCGGGCAGGGGCATGGCTACACCTTC. Its translation: CSVVGSGQGHGYTF.

The chain couples TRBV18 to TRBJ2-3; D possibly corresponds to TRBD2 (7 bases). V lost 3 bases, J lost 3 bases, and 16 bases lay in between. Looked up from germline, CDR1 is KGHSH and CDR2 is LQKENI. CDR3 length: 16 residues. CDR3 in amino acids: CASSPPRRGATDTQYF. The CDR3 region has the DNA TGTGCCAGCTCACCCCCCCGACGGGGGGCAACAGATACGCAGTATTTT.

This chain links TRBV5-1 with TRBJ1-1, with a weak D call TRBD1 (5 bases). Germline V gives CDR1 SGHRS, CDR2 YFSETQ. Trimming took off 2 bases at V and 0 bases at J, with 14 bases between the two ends. The CDR3 extends over 16 amino acids. CDR3 nucleotides: TGCGCCAGCAGCTTTGACGGGGGGACCTTGAACACTGAAGCTTTCTTT. Protein product: CASSFDGGTLNTEAFF.

The J gene is TRBJ2-5, the V gene TRBV19; D unresolved. Germline values: CDR1 LNHDA, CDR2 SQIVND (reference sequence). V was pared by 0 bases and J by 1 base, with 9 bases between. CDR3 length: 15 amino acids. The CDR3 DNA reads as TGTGCCAGTAGTATAGATCTAGGCAGCCAAGAGACCCAGTACTTC. It codes for CASSIDLGSQETQYF. Full variable domain (remainder filled in from reference TRBV19 and TRBJ2-5): DGGITQSPKYLFRKEGQNVTLSCEQNLNHDAMYWYRQDPGQGLRLIYYSQIVNDFQKGDIAEGYSVSREKKESFPLTVTSAQKNPTAFYLCASSIDLGSQETQYFGPGTRLLVL.

This clone has just one count. The J gene is TRBJ1-5, the V gene TRBV6-6; D unclear. Germline V gene sequence: CDR1 MNHNY, CDR2 SVGAGI (reference sequence). The CDR3 has 13 amino acids. V shed 4 bases and J shed 3 bases, with 7 bases lying between them. The CDR3 DNA reads as TGTGCCAGCAGTTCTGACTTCAATCAGCCCCAGCATTTT. This sequence encodes CASSSDFNQPQHF.